The T cell receptor beta chain described here comes from a study of graft-versus-host responses after intestinal transplantation. In the study overall: Recipients were all induced with anti-thymocyte globulin, then given tacrolimus and steroids for about 3 years.

Clones were read by immunoSEQ multiplex PCR, and TCRdb kept only the in-frame ones, dropping some. The sample records more than 7,500 clones, 90% to 95% being singletons. V trimming: 5 bases; J trimming: 4 bases; junction bases outside the gene matches: 9. The CDR3 extends over 16 amino acids. CDR1 is PRHDT and CDR2 is FYEKMQ in the germline V gene (reference sequence). The sequence came from a human patient who received an intestinal transplant, so some T cells may come from the graft donor. Sequencing used bone marrow, obtained more than 500 days after intestinal transplantation. The chain links TRBV13 to TRBJ2-2; 8 nucleotides align to TRBD2. The CDR3 DNA follows: TGTGCCAGCAGCCCGGACGGACTAGCCGTCACCGGGGAGCTGTTTTTT. The encoded protein is CASSPDGLAVTGELFF. The full variable domain, its missing parts supplied by reference TRBV13 and TRBJ2-2, is AAGVIQSPRHLIKEKRETATLKCYPIPRHDTVYWYQQGPGQDPQFLISFYEKMQSDKGSIPDRFSAQQFSDYHSELNMSSLELGDSALYFCASSPDGLAVTGELFFGEGSRLTVL.